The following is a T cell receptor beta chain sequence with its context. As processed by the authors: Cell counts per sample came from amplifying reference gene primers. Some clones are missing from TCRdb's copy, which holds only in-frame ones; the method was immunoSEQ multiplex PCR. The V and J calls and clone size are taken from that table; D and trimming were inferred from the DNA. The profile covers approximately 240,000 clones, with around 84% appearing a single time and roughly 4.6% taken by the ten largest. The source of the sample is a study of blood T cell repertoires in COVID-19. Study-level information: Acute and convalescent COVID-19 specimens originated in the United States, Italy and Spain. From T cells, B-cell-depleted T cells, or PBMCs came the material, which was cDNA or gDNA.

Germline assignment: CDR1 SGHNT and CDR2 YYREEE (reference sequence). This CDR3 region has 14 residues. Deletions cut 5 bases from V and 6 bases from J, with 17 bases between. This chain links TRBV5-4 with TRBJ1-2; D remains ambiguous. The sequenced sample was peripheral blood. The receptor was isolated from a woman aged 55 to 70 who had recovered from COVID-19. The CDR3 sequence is CASRYPEPEDGYTF. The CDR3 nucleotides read TGTGCCAGCAGGTACCCCGAGCCAGAGGATGGCTACACCTTC.